The 9 T cell receptor beta chains reported below all come from one sample, sequenced in a study of blood T cell repertoires in COVID-19. Measured with immunoSEQ multiplex PCR; TCRdb has only the in-frame clones, and not every one. Among roughly 360,000 clones listed, 70% to 85% were seen once. What was sequenced was peripheral blood. Source of these receptors: a human donor with acute or convalescent COVID-19. The donor label of this sample is uncertain.

On this clone: Other DNA sequences from this sample encode an identical CDR3 as well. V and J are TRBV6-6 and TRBJ1-1; 10 nucleotides agree with TRBD1. Germline V lookup: CDR1 MNHNY, CDR2 SVGAGI (reference sequence). J lost 14 bases, V lost 6 bases, and 15 bases had no gene match. This CDR3 contains 14 residues. The DNA for the CDR3 is TGTGCCAGCAGCCACCGACAGGGGGCGGATCGGGCCTTCTTT. It is translated as CASSHRQGADRAFF.

The chain links TRBV15 to TRBJ2-2, with D hard to call. V lost 1 base to trimming and J lost 0 bases, with 6 bases between them. CDR1 is LNHNV, CDR2 YYDKDF, per germline (reference sequence). The CDR3 sequence is 15 residues long. CDR3 DNA: TGTGCCACCAGCAGAGCTGTAACGAACACCGGGGAGCTGTTTTTT. Encoded protein: CATSRAVTNTGELFF.

The chain uses TRBV5-4 and TRBJ2-1; 8 bases are a match to TRBD1. With 4 bases clipped from V and 3 bases from J, the junction kept 9 bases outside the gene matches. Germline V gene data show CDR1 as SGHNT and CDR2 as YYREEE (reference sequence). There are 16 residues in the CDR3. The CDR3 DNA reads as TGTGCCAGCAGCCCGAGACAGGGGTCACTCTACAATGAGCAGTTCTTC. It codes for CASSPRQGSLYNEQFF. Combining the CDR3 with reference TRBV5-4 and TRBJ2-1 gives the whole variable domain ETGVTQSPTHLIKTRGQQVTLRCSSQSGHNTVSWYQQALGQGPQFIFQYYREEENGRGNFPPRFSGLQFPNYSSELNVNALELDDSALYLCASSPRQGSLYNEQFFGPGTRLTVL.

The J gene is TRBJ1-2, the V gene TRBV6-5, with 10 bases matching TRBD1. CDR3 length equals 14 residues. V was clipped by 2 bases and J by 7 bases; unmatched bases: 4. CDR1 MNHEY and CDR2 SVGAGI come from the germline V gene. In nucleotides, the CDR3 is TGTGCCAGCAGTTACGACAGGGGGCGAGGTGGCTACACCTTC. This translates into CASSYDRGRGGYTF.

This clone appeared a few times. The chain is built from TRBV11-2 and TRBJ1-2; 7 bases map to TRBD1. CDR3 length: 15 amino acids. Looked up from germline, CDR1 is SGHAT and CDR2 is FQNNGV. The junction had 10 bases not matched to a gene; V was cut back by 5 bases and J by 4 bases. Written as DNA, the CDR3 is TGTGCCAGCAGCCTGGGACAGAGTAACCTCTATGGCTACACCTTC. Residues: CASSLGQSNLYGYTF.

For the CDR3, the DNA is TGTGCCAGCAGCCCAGTCTATGGCTACACCTTC. Protein product: CASSPVYGYTF. The chain is built from TRBV6-5 and TRBJ1-2, with D uncertain. The V end lost 6 bases, the J end lost 4 bases, and 6 bases lay between the germline ends. CDR3 length equals 11 residues. The germline V gene has CDR1 MNHEY and CDR2 SVGAGI.

J is TRBJ1-1 and V is TRBV6-5, with D possibly being TRBD1 (5 bases). The CDR3 totals 15 residues. Deletions cut 6 bases from V and 1 base from J, with 15 bases between. From germline, CDR1 is MNHEY and CDR2 SVGAGI. CDR3 residues: CASRDRGGGNTEAFF. CDR3 DNA sequence: TGTGCCAGCAGGGATCGTGGGGGAGGGAACACTGAAGCTTTCTTT.

This clone was seen only once. The same CDR3 can be traced to other DNA sequences in this sample. The chain carries TRBV5-1 and TRBJ1-2; tentative D call: TRBD1 (5 bases). Germline V gene sequence: CDR1 SGHRS, CDR2 YFSETQ. With 4 bases removed from V and 1 base from J, the gap between germline ends came to 8 bases. This CDR3 has 13 amino acids. In nucleotides, the CDR3 is TGCGCCAGCAGCCTAGACAGTAACTATGGCTACACCTTC. Its protein product is CASSLDSNYGYTF.

The chain employs TRBV7-9 and TRBJ1-1, with 9 positions matching TRBD1. The trim removed 0 bases at V and 9 bases at J, leaving 11 bases unmatched. Looked up from germline, CDR1 is SEHNR and CDR2 is FQNEAQ (reference sequence). The length of the CDR3 is 16 residues. The CDR3: CASSLAAGTGLGKAFF. The CDR3 DNA reads as TGTGCCAGCAGCTTAGCCGCCGGGACAGGGCTAGGAAAAGCTTTCTTT.